What follows are 21 T cell receptor beta chains derived from one specimen sequenced in a study of tumor-infiltrating lymphocytes in localized non-small cell lung cancer. The repertoire was sequenced with immunoSEQ multiplex PCR; TCRdb's copy has only in-frame clones and lacks some. Counted here are 7,000 or so clones, 60% to 80% occurring once; the ten biggest clones make up about 9%. The sample taken for sequencing was uninvolved lung tissue not adjacent to the tumor. These receptors originate from a human donor with non-small cell lung cancer.

This chain connects TRBV5-1 to TRBJ1-1; no clear D gene. Germline V gene data show CDR1 as SGHRS and CDR2 as YFSETQ. This CDR3 region has 14 residues. V was pared by 0 bases and J by 4 bases, with 10 bases between. CDR3 loop: CASSLDILGTEAFF. CDR3 bases: TGCGCCAGCAGCTTGGACATTTTAGGCACTGAAGCTTTCTTT.

J is TRBJ1-2 and V is TRBV28, with TRBD1 matching over 7 bases. Germline loops: CDR1 MDHEN, CDR2 SYDVKM. The CDR3 length is 13 residues. Losses at the gene ends were 5 bases for V and 7 bases for J; bases not matched to a gene: 7. The CDR3 spells CASSGVTGTGYTF. The CDR3 DNA reads as TGTGCCAGCAGTGGGGTGACAGGGACTGGCTACACCTTC.

This sequence joins TRBV19 and TRBJ2-6; the match to TRBD1 covers 7 bases. Germline assignment: CDR1 LNHDA and CDR2 SQIVND (reference sequence). CDR3 size: 16 residues. The ends lost 3 bases at V and 0 bases at J; junction bases unmatched: 2. CDR3 coding DNA: TGTGCCAGTAGTATGACAGGGAGCTCTGGGGCCAACGTCCTGACTTTC. Translating gives CASSMTGSSGANVLTF.

The chain employs TRBV10-1 and TRBJ1-3; 8 positions match TRBD1. V lost 6 bases and J lost 0; bases outside the gene matches: 16. The CDR3 runs to 19 residues. Germline V gene data show CDR1 as WNHNN and CDR2 as SYGVQD (reference sequence). The CDR3 DNA reads TGCGCCAGCAGGGACGACAGGGGACGGTTTCTTAGCTCTGGAAACACCATATATTTT. This codes for CASRDDRGRFLSSGNTIYF.

The chain has TRBV6-1 and TRBJ2-7; 9 nucleotides agree with TRBD2. Germline values: CDR1 MNHNS, CDR2 SASEGT. Trimming took 5 bases from V and 2 from J; bases not matched to a gene: 7. The CDR3 is 15 amino acids. The CDR3 is CASSPLAGGPYEQYF. DNA for the CDR3: TGTGCCAGCAGTCCCCTTGCGGGAGGGCCCTACGAGCAGTACTTC.

This clone is labeled as large. V usage is TRBV6-5 and J usage is TRBJ1-1; a weak D match, TRBD1 (6 bases). V was clipped by 5 bases and J by 10 bases, with 17 bases between them. The CDR3 is 13 amino acids. The germline V gene encodes CDR1 MNHEY and CDR2 SVGAGI. CDR3 protein: CASSQEPRGIAFF. The CDR3 nucleotides read TGTGCCAGCAGTCAAGAGCCCAGGGGAATAGCTTTCTTT.

Concerning this clone itself: At the DNA level, this CDR3 is encoded by other sequences in the same sample as well. The gene calls are TRBV10-3 and TRBJ2-3; TRBD1 or TRBD2 may be the D gene (5 bases each). CDR1 is ENHRY and CDR2 is SYGVKD in the germline V gene. CDR3 length: 15 amino acids. V was pared by 5 bases and J by 0 bases, with 12 bases between. DNA of the CDR3: TGTGCCATCAGTACCGGGACGGGAAGCACAGATACGCAGTATTTT. As protein: CAISTGTGSTDTQYF.

The chain couples TRBV4-3 to TRBJ2-2; TRBD1 matches at 7 bases. Germline V gene sequence: CDR1 LGHNA, CDR2 YSLEER. The V segment lost 0 bases and the J segment 2 bases; nucleotides outside the gene matches: 12. The CDR3 is 19 amino acids. CDR3 sequence (DNA): TGCGCCAGCAGCCAAGAACCTCCCGGTGGGACAGCAAACACCGGGGAGCTGTTTTTT. It specifies CASSQEPPGGTANTGELFF.

The rearrangement joins TRBV7-9 to TRBJ2-3; D might be TRBD2 (5 bases). Between the trimmed V and J ends, which lost 3 bases and 8 bases, there was a span of 9 bases. This CDR3 region has 12 residues. Germline V gene data show CDR1 as SEHNR and CDR2 as FQNEAQ (reference sequence). The CDR3 coding sequence is TGTGCCAGCAGCTTTGAAGGAGGTACGCAGTATTTT. Translating it yields CASSFEGGTQYF.

In this sample, this clone turned up a few times. The rearrangement joins TRBV7-9 to TRBJ2-7; possible D gene TRBD2, 5 bases. In germline, CDR1 is SEHNR, CDR2 FQNEAQ (reference sequence). The CDR3 length is 13 residues. The V gene lost 4 bases and the J gene lost 3 bases, with 10 bases spanning the gap. In nucleotides, the CDR3 is TGTGCCAGCAGCTCCGGACTCTTCTACGAGCAGTACTTC. This codes for CASSSGLFYEQYF. Supplemented by reference TRBV7-9 and TRBJ2-7, the full variable domain reads DTGVSQNPRHKITKRGQNVTFRCDPISEHNRLYWYRQTLGQGPEFLTYFQNEAQLEKSRLLSDRFSAERPKGSFSTLEIQRTEQGDSAMYLCASSSGLFYEQYFGPGTRLTVT.

This chain uses TRBV25-1 with TRBJ2-7; TRBD1 is a possible D gene (6 bases). Germline loops: CDR1 MGHDK, CDR2 SYGVNS. This CDR3 region has 13 residues. Trimming stripped 6 bases from V and 9 bases from J, with 18 bases between. This chain's CDR3 is CASRDLYWTAQYF. The DNA of the CDR3 is TGTGCCAGCAGAGATTTGTATTGGACAGCGCAGTACTTC.

This chain links TRBV7-9 with TRBJ1-1, with 7 bases matching TRBD1. Germline assignment: CDR1 SEHNR and CDR2 FQNEAQ (reference sequence). CDR3 length: 12 residues. With 6 bases clipped from V and 4 bases from J, the junction kept 2 bases outside the gene matches. In nucleotides, the CDR3 is TGTGCCAGCAGTTCAGGGGGCACTGAAGCTTTCTTT. Its protein product is CASSSGGTEAFF.

The chain combines TRBV27 with TRBJ2-7; D is perhaps TRBD1 or TRBD2 (5 bases each). Trimming stripped 5 bases from V and 5 bases from J, with 19 bases between. This CDR3 has 15 residues. Germline V lookup: CDR1 MNHEY, CDR2 SMNVEV (reference sequence). Written as DNA, the CDR3 is TGTGCCAGCAGTCCCAGGGACGGTGGATTTGACGAGCAGTACTTC. It translates to CASSPRDGGFDEQYF.

The chain carries TRBV29-1 and TRBJ2-3; no clear D gene. Germline lookup yields CDR1 SQVTM and CDR2 ANQGSEA. V was pared by 6 bases and J by 1 base, with 14 bases between. CDR3 size: 14 residues. CDR3 sequence: CSVLRTLRTDTQYF. The CDR3 DNA sequence: TGCAGCGTCCTTCGTACGCTACGCACAGATACGCAGTATTTT.

The chain combines TRBV4-2 with TRBJ2-5, with 8 bases lining up with TRBD2. The CDR3 has 15 residues. Germline V gene sequence: CDR1 LGHNA, CDR2 YNFKEQ. The J segment lost 5 bases and the V segment lost 1 base, leaving 6 bases of the junction unmatched. The CDR3 region is CASSQVSGMGETQYF. CDR3 DNA: TGTGCCAGCAGCCAAGTTAGCGGGATGGGCGAGACCCAGTACTTC.

The V call is TRBV18, the J call TRBJ2-3; D perhaps matches TRBD2 (5 bases). Germline CDR1 is KGHSH and CDR2 is LQKENI. Trimming shortened V by 3 bases and J by 4 bases, and 14 bases separated the two germline ends. This CDR3 has 15 amino acids. CDR3 nucleotides: TGTGCCAGCTCACCCCGAATCTTGGGAGCAGATACGCAGTATTTT. As protein: CASSPRILGADTQYF.

This chain links TRBV19 with TRBJ2-2; 7 bases are shared with TRBD2. After removal of 8 bases from V and 7 bases from J, the junction contained 13 bases not matched to a gene. This CDR3 has 15 residues. CDR1 is LNHDA and CDR2 is SQIVND in the germline V gene (reference sequence). The CDR3 DNA follows: TGTGCCAGTCTACAGGCATCTAGCGGTGTCGGGGAGCTGTTTTTT. This gives the protein CASLQASSGVGELFF.

This clone occurred once. This chain joins TRBV19 and TRBJ1-2, with 9 bases matching TRBD1. The CDR3 sequence is 14 residues long. V lost 5 bases to trimming and J lost 7 bases; unmatched junction nucleotides: 8. Germline lookup yields CDR1 LNHDA and CDR2 SQIVND (reference sequence). CDR3 coding DNA: TGTGCCAGTAGTCCCCGGGACAGGGTGCCTGGCTACACCTTC. Its protein product is CASSPRDRVPGYTF.

This chain connects TRBV28 to TRBJ2-7; D perhaps matches TRBD2 (6 bases). Between the trimmed V and J ends, which lost 5 bases and 2 bases, there was a span of 13 bases. CDR3 length equals 14 residues. From germline, CDR1 is MDHEN and CDR2 SYDVKM. CDR3 region: CASSPTGTPYEQYF. The DNA of the CDR3 is TGTGCCAGCAGTCCGACCGGGACTCCCTACGAGCAGTACTTC.

CDR3 in DNA: TGTGCCAGCAGTGAGAACAGGGGGAGAGGACATGAAAAACTGTTTTTT. It is translated as CASSENRGRGHEKLFF. This chain links TRBV25-1 with TRBJ1-4; 8 bases line up with TRBD1. This CDR3 spans 16 amino acids. The germline gives CDR1 MGHDK, CDR2 SYGVNS. V lost 3 bases to trimming and J lost 6 bases; unmatched junction nucleotides: 9.

The J gene is TRBJ1-5, the V gene TRBV7-2; no clear D. The CDR3 runs 13 residues. The germline CDR1 and CDR2 sequences are SGHTA and FQGNSA. Trimming pared 5 bases from V and 4 bases from J, leaving 9 bases between. CDR3 sequence: CASSPAENQPQHF. CDR3 in DNA: TGTGCCAGCAGCCCAGCCGAGAATCAGCCCCAGCATTTT.